The 13 T cell receptor beta chains reported below all come from one sample, sequenced in a study of HIV-infected patients and healthy controls. Alpha and beta constant-region primers primed reverse transcription of about 500 ng RNA. Alpha and beta chain libraries were made separately by chain-specific third strand synthesis with multiplexing indices. Each CDR3 protein is one row after TCRdb ran MiXCR on the 5' RACE reads. The table shows about 14,000 distinct CDR3 sequences, with about 12% occurring only once. Antiretroviral therapy had run roughly three months, about 14 weeks, before follow-up blood collection. No cell fractionation was done, so the repertoire covers all unsorted peripheral blood T cells. Sequencing used blood, obtained during antiretroviral therapy. Receptors were obtained from an adult with HIV infection. The donor label of this sample is uncertain.

This clonotype was recorded many times. The chain combines TRBV5-4 with TRBJ1-1; D gene unclear. The germline CDR1 and CDR2 sequences are SGHNT and YYREEE (reference sequence). The CDR3 contains 13 residues. Trimming pared 5 bases from V and 4 bases from J, leaving 12 bases between. CDR3 region: CASRLIGSTEAFF. The DNA of the CDR3 is TGTGCCAGCAGGCTCATAGGATCCACTGAAGCTTTCTTT.

The chain carries TRBV5-1 and TRBJ2-5; maybe TRBD2 (6 bases). CDR3 length: 16 residues. Germline values: CDR1 SGHRS, CDR2 YFSETQ. Trimming took 1 base from V and 1 from J, leaving 14 bases between them. CDR3 coding DNA: TGCGCCAGCAGCTTGCGGACGGGAGCCACCCAAGAGACCCAGTACTTC. Translated, it gives CASSLRTGATQETQYF.

This clonotype was counted many times. J is TRBJ2-1 and V is TRBV20-1, with 8 bases matching TRBD2. Germline-derived CDR1 and CDR2 are DFQATT and SNEGSKA (reference sequence). Losses at the gene ends were 6 bases for V and 4 bases for J; bases not matched to a gene: 8. This CDR3 region has 14 residues. The CDR3: CSASGLAGYNEQFF. The DNA of the CDR3 is TGCAGTGCAAGCGGCCTAGCGGGTTACAATGAGCAGTTCTTC.

The sample holds many counts of this clonotype. V and J are TRBV5-1 and TRBJ2-2; D unresolved. The V gene's germline CDR1 is SGHRS and CDR2 YFSETQ. This CDR3 is built from 14 residues. Trimming cost V 4 bases and J 1 base, with 8 bases left between them. DNA of the CDR3: TGCGCCAGCAGCACCGACCGGAACACCGGGGAGCTGTTTTTT. Protein product: CASSTDRNTGELFF.

This clonotype was detected only a few times. The rearrangement uses TRBV19 and TRBJ2-1; possible D gene TRBD2, 6 bases. Trimming stripped 2 bases from V and 7 bases from J, with 12 bases between. The CDR3 spans 14 residues. Germline V gene lookup returns CDR1 LNHDA and CDR2 SQIVND (reference sequence). CDR3 sequence reads: CASSITGGSNEQFF. The CDR3 DNA is TGTGCCAGTAGTATAACTGGAGGGAGTAATGAGCAGTTCTTC.

This clonotype has at least ten counts. The rearrangement links TRBV29-1 to TRBJ2-2; 14 nucleotides agree with TRBD2. Germline CDR1 is SQVTM and CDR2 is ANQGSEA. CDR3 length: 16 residues. With V trimmed by 6 bases and J by 3 bases, 6 bases remained unmatched. The CDR3 sequence is CSVGTSGRWDTGELFF. CDR3 DNA sequence: TGCAGCGTCGGGACTAGCGGGAGATGGGACACCGGGGAGCTGTTTTTT.

The rearrangement joins TRBV6-6 to TRBJ1-5; no definite D call. CDR3 length equals 13 residues. Germline V gene data show CDR1 as MNHNY and CDR2 as SVGAGI (reference sequence). Trimming shortened V by 10 bases and J by 1 base, and 11 bases separated the two germline ends. CDR3 bases: TGTGCCACCGCGGGAGAAAGCAATCAGCCCCAGCATTTT. Amino acids: CATAGESNQPQHF.

This clonotype was counted many times. The rearrangement links TRBV7-3 to TRBJ1-5, with D unclear. The length of the CDR3 is 13 residues. Germline assignment: CDR1 SGHTA and CDR2 FQGTGA. The V end was cut by 1 base, the J end by 7 bases, with 8 bases between. The DNA for the CDR3 is TGTGCCAGCAGCTTAATGCCGGGCCAGCCCCAGCATTTT. Its protein is CASSLMPGQPQHF.

Ten or more counts support this clonotype. The V call is TRBV20-1, the J call TRBJ2-1; 9 bases are shared with TRBD2. This CDR3 comprises 14 residues. The V segment lost 6 bases and the J segment 8 bases; nucleotides outside the gene matches: 11. Germline V gene lookup returns CDR1 DFQATT and CDR2 SNEGSKA (reference sequence). The CDR3 coding sequence is TGCAGTGCCCCTTCTAGCGGGGAAAGAGATGAGCAGTTCTTC. It codes for CSAPSSGERDEQFF.

This clonotype was recorded at least ten times. This chain links TRBV20-1 with TRBJ1-2, with 9 bases fitting TRBD1. V shed 5 bases and J 0 bases; nucleotides not matched to a gene: 10. In germline, CDR1 is DFQATT, CDR2 SNEGSKA (reference sequence). The CDR3 spans 16 residues. The CDR3 bases are TGCAGTGCTGACGGACAGGGGCCTTTCGCTAACTATGGCTACACCTTC. Translating gives CSADGQGPFANYGYTF.

This clonotype showed up many times. This rearrangement joins TRBV5-5 to TRBJ1-6; no definite D call. The length of the CDR3 is 14 residues. CDR1 is SGHKS, CDR2 YYEKEE, per germline (reference sequence). The V and J ends lost 1 base and 7 bases respectively, with 9 bases between them. The CDR3 is CASSLYGENSPLHF. CDR3 nucleotide sequence: TGTGCCAGCAGCTTGTATGGGGAAAATTCACCCCTCCACTTT.

This clonotype came up many times. The V gene is TRBV20-1, the J gene TRBJ2-7; TRBD2 agrees at 14 bases. This CDR3 is 13 amino acids long. Germline values: CDR1 DFQATT, CDR2 SNEGSKA (reference sequence). The CDR3 loop reads CRGTSGSSYEQYF. CDR3 coding DNA: TGCCGAGGGACTAGCGGGAGTTCGTACGAGCAGTACTTC.

This clonotype was seen repeatedly, ten times or more. The chain joins TRBV2 to TRBJ1-1; no firm D call. This CDR3 is built from 15 residues. Germline V lookup: CDR1 SNHLY, CDR2 FYNNEI. V lost 5 bases and J lost 4, with 17 bases in between. The CDR3 spells CASSMMGFGSTEAFF. The CDR3 coding sequence is TGTGCCAGCAGTATGATGGGGTTCGGGAGCACTGAAGCTTTCTTT.